Listed below are T cell receptor beta chains from one sample, sequenced in a study of regulatory T cells in long-lasting Graves disease. MiXCR, run by TCRdb on the multiplex PCR reads, gives a single entry per CDR3 protein. The sample consists of about 460,000 distinct CDR3 sequences, around 13% of them appearing once. These same data were also listed under a study on T cells in Graves' hyperthyroidism and ophthalmopathy.

The source was peripheral blood mononuclear cells (PBMCs), collected at new diagnosis, from a patient treated with antithyroid drugs. The source is a woman aged 45-65 years with Graves disease. Both conserved end residues are part of each CDR3. A D gene is named only where the DNA matches it firmly. Expanded clones are given a class, and other clones once, few, many or no size at all.

j_call clone_size v_call d_call cdr3_nt cdr3_aa
TRBJ1-4 many TRBV2 TRBD1 TGTGCCAGCAGTACACAGGGGGCAAATAATGAAAAACTGTTTTTT CASSTQGANNEKLFF
TRBJ2-1 many TRBV7-3 TRBD2 TGTGCCAGCAGCAAGTTTCTAGCGGGGGGTGCTAATGAGCAGTTCTTC CASSKFLAGGANEQFF
TRBJ2-2 many TRBV11-2 - TGTGCCAGCAGCGACACAGGGAACACCGGGGAGCTGTTTTTT CASSDTGNTGELFF
TRBJ2-5 many TRBV3-1 - TGTGCCAGCAGCGTTACTCGGAGTCGGGGAGAGACCCAGTACTTC CASSVTRSRGETQYF
TRBJ2-7 many TRBV18 - TGTGCCAGCTCACTCGGCAGGTCTACCTACGAGCAGTACTTC CASSLGRSTYEQYF
TRBJ2-1 - TRBV12-3/TRBV12-4 - TGTGCCAGCAGTGATAGGAGGGCCGGGGAGAATGAGCAGTTCTTC CASSDRRAGENEQFF
TRBJ2-6 many TRBV28 - TGTGCCAGCAGTTTACTGAGGGCTGGGGCCAACGTCCTGACTTTC CASSLLRAGANVLTF
TRBJ2-2 few TRBV19 TRBD1 TGTGCCAGTGCAGGACAGGGACGGACCGGGGAGCTGTTTTTT CASAGQGRTGELFF
TRBJ2-7 many TRBV4-1 - TGCGCCAGCAGCCAGCACGGGAACCCGGGGAAGACCTACGAGCAGTACTTC CASSQHGNPGKTYEQYF
TRBJ2-1 many TRBV2 - TGTGCCAGCAGTTATAATATTGAGCAGTTCTTC CASSYNIEQFF
TRBJ2-5 few TRBV18 - TGTGCCAGCTCGCCCACGGACCCTCTCCAAGAGACCCAGTACTTC CASSPTDPLQETQYF
TRBJ1-1 few TRBV18 - TGTGCCAGCTCACCAGGGGGGGTGAACACTGAAGCTTTCTTT CASSPGGVNTEAFF
TRBJ2-3 few TRBV27 - TGTGCCAGCAGTTTAGTTGTGGGAGCGGATACGCAGTATTTT CASSLVVGADTQYF
TRBJ1-1 - TRBV6-2/TRBV6-3 TRBD1 TGTGCCAGCAGTTTAGGACAGGGATCAACTGAAGCTTTCTTT CASSLGQGSTEAFF
TRBJ2-7 many TRBV3-1 - TGTGCCAGCAGCGCGCCAGGACGCTACGAGCAGTACTTC CASSAPGRYEQYF
TRBJ2-7 - TRBV18 TRBD2 TGTGCCAGCTCACCACGTGGACTAGCGGGAGGGCTATCTACCTACGAGCAGTACTTC CASSPRGLAGGLSTYEQYF
TRBJ2-6 - TRBV9 - TGTGCCAGCAGCGTAGTAGCCGGGGGTGGCAGGGTAAACTCTGGGGCCAACGTCCTGACTTTC CASSVVAGGGRVNSGANVLTF
TRBJ2-1 - TRBV7-9 - TGTGCCAGCAGCCAATCCGGGGCCCAATACAATGAGCAGTTCTTC CASSQSGAQYNEQFF
TRBJ2-1 - TRBV20-1 TRBD1 TGCAGTGCTAGAGGTCGACAGGGGGTGTCGGGGGACTCCTACAATGAGCAGTTCTTC CSARGRQGVSGDSYNEQFF
TRBJ2-6 - TRBV18 - TGTGCCAGCTCACCACCAGAGGGTTCCGAGTCTGGGGCCAACGTCCTGACTTTC CASSPPEGSESGANVLTF
TRBJ2-1 few TRBV18 TRBD2 TGTGCCAGCTCACCTCTCGGACTAGCGGGAGACTACAATGAGCAGTTCTTC CASSPLGLAGDYNEQFF
TRBJ1-6 - TRBV11-2 TRBD1 TGTGCCAGCAGCTTAGGACAGGGTCCCGCCTCACCCCTCCACTTT CASSLGQGPASPLHF
TRBJ2-5 many TRBV20-1 - TGCAGTGCTAGAGATGGGACCCCCATCCAAGAGACCCAGTACTTC CSARDGTPIQETQYF